A single sample gave rise to the 4 T cell receptor beta chains below, sequenced in a study of blood T cell repertoires in COVID-19. Assay: immunoSEQ multiplex PCR; the TCRdb copy retains only in-frame clones and omits some. The sample holds approximately 240,000 clones, about 89% seen once. Sequencing used PBMCs or T cells enriched from blood (not recorded which). The receptor set was obtained from a woman aged 18-30 years who had recovered from COVID-19.

This chain connects TRBV6-2 or TRBV6-3 to TRBJ2-7, with D maybe TRBD2 (5 bases). Germline loops: CDR1 MNHEY, CDR2 SVGEGT. The CDR3 has 14 amino acids. The V end was cut by 0 bases, the J end by 4 bases, with 10 bases between. The CDR3 bases are TGTGCCAGCAGTTACTCCCGAGGGTTGTACGAGCAGTACTTC. Its protein is CASSYSRGLYEQYF.

The rearrangement links TRBV12-3 or TRBV12-4 to TRBJ2-1; D is possibly TRBD2 (6 bases). CDR3 size: 13 residues. V gave up 4 bases and J gave up 4 bases, with 8 bases separating them. The CDR3 here is CASSYGGYNEQFF. The CDR3 nucleotides read TGTGCCAGCAGTTACGGGGGTTACAATGAGCAGTTCTTC.

The chain joins TRBV3-1 (or the pseudogene TRBV3-2) to TRBJ1-1; D may be TRBD1 (6 bases). V was clipped by 3 bases and J by 2 bases, with 13 bases between them. The germline gives CDR1 LGHDT, CDR2 YNNKEL (reference sequence). This CDR3 is built from 15 residues. CDR3 region: CASSHTGTDNTEAFF. For the CDR3, the DNA is TGTGCCAGCAGCCATACAGGGACGGATAACACTGAAGCTTTCTTT.

V gene TRBV4-1 combines with J gene TRBJ2-2; tentative D call: TRBD1 (5 bases). The V gene's germline CDR1 is MGHRA and CDR2 YSYEKL. V was pared by 3 bases and J by 5 bases, with 19 bases between. The length of the CDR3 is 17 residues. CDR3 DNA: TGCGCCAGCAGCCATAAGATTAGGGGTGCAAGGACCGGGGAGCTGTTTTTT. Protein: CASSHKIRGARTGELFF.